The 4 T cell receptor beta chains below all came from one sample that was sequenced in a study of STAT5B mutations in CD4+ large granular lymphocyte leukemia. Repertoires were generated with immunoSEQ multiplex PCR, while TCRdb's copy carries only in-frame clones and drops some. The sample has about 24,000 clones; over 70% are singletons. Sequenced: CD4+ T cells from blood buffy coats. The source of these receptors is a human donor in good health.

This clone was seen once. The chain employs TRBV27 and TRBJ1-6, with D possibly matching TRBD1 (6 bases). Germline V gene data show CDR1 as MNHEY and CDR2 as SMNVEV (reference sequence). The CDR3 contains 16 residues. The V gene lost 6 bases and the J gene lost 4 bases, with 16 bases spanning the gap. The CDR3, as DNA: TGTGCCAGCAGGGTTCTGAGGACAGATTATAATTCACCCCTCCACTTT. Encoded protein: CASRVLRTDYNSPLHF.

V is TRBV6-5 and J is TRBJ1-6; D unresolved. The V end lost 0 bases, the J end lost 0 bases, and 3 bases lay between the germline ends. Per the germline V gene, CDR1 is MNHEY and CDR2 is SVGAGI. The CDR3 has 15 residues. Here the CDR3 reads CASSYSSSYNSPLHF. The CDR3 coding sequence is TGTGCCAGCAGTTACTCAAGCTCCTATAATTCACCCCTCCACTTT.

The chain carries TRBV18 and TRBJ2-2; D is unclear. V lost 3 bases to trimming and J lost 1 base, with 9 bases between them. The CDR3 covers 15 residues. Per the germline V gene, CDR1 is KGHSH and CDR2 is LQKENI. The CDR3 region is CASSPRPQNTGELFF. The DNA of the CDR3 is TGTGCCAGCTCACCCCGACCTCAGAACACCGGGGAGCTGTTTTTT. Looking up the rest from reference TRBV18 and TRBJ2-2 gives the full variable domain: NAGVMQNPRHLVRRRGQEARLRCSPMKGHSHVYWYRQLPEEGLKFMVYLQKENIIDESGMPKERFSAEFPKEGPSILRIQQVVRGDSAAYFCASSPRPQNTGELFFGEGSRLTVL.

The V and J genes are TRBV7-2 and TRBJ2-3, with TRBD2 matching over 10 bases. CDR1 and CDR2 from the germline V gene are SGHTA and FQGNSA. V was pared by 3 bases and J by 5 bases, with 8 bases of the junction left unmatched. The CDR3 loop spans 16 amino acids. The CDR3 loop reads CASSFFSGGLGDTQYF. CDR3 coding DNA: TGTGCCAGCAGCTTCTTTAGCGGGGGGCTGGGAGATACGCAGTATTTT.